Shown below are 7 T cell receptor beta chains from a single sample sequenced in a study of T cell responses to AZD1222 COVID-19 vaccine. TCRdb keeps only in-frame clones here, not all; method: immunoSEQ multiplex PCR. The sample lists 60,000 or so clones; approximately 82% were seen once. Material: peripheral blood, obtained on day 0 of AZD1222 vaccination. The receptors originated from an adult in good health.

This sequence joins TRBV6-6 and TRBJ1-4; D is unresolved. The germline CDR1 and CDR2 sequences are MNHNY and SVGAGI (reference sequence). V shed 5 bases and J shed 5 bases, with 21 bases lying between them. This CDR3 is 17 amino acids long. CDR3 DNA: TGTGCCAGCAGTCACGGACGGAGCCCGGGTATGAATGAAAAACTGTTTTTT. Translated, it gives CASSHGRSPGMNEKLFF.

The V call is TRBV7-2, the J call TRBJ1-1; 10 nucleotides align to TRBD1. The CDR3 covers 13 residues. Germline CDR1 SGHTA, CDR2 FQGNSA. V trimming: 8 bases; J trimming: 4 bases; junction bases outside the gene matches: 4. As DNA, the CDR3 is TGTGCCAGCCGGGGGACAGGGGTCACTGAAGCTTTCTTT. Translated, it gives CASRGTGVTEAFF.

The V call is TRBV4-3, the J call TRBJ2-7; 7 positions match TRBD2. This CDR3 contains 15 residues. With 0 bases clipped from V and 2 bases from J, the junction kept 4 bases outside the gene matches. From germline, CDR1 is LGHNA and CDR2 YSLEER. The CDR3 sequence is CASSQELAGTYEQYF. The CDR3 DNA reads TGCGCCAGCAGCCAAGAGTTAGCGGGTACCTACGAGCAGTACTTC.

The rearrangement links TRBV6-5 to TRBJ1-1; D remains unclear. The germline V and J ends were trimmed by 2 bases and 7 bases, with 11 bases remaining between them. The CDR3 covers 13 residues. Germline V gives CDR1 MNHEY, CDR2 SVGAGI. This CDR3 reads CASSYLSSSEAFF. CDR3 sequence (DNA): TGTGCCAGCAGTTACCTAAGTTCCAGTGAAGCTTTCTTT.

This chain joins TRBV6-5 and TRBJ2-5; 7 bases fit TRBD2. The germline V gene encodes CDR1 MNHEY and CDR2 SVGAGI. The CDR3 contains 14 residues. V lost 7 bases, J lost 5 bases, and 10 bases stayed unmatched. CDR3 protein: CASKGGPLRETQYF. The CDR3 DNA reads as TGTGCCAGCAAGGGAGGGCCCCTACGGGAGACCCAGTACTTC.

The chain links TRBV19 to TRBJ2-7; 10 bases align to TRBD1. The V and J ends lost 5 bases and 1 base, in that order; junction bases with no gene match: 5. This CDR3 spans 15 amino acids. In germline, CDR1 is LNHDA, CDR2 SQIVND (reference sequence). The CDR3 region is CASSLWTGGSYEQYF. In DNA, the CDR3 is TGTGCCAGTAGTTTATGGACAGGGGGTTCCTACGAGCAGTACTTC.

The chain combines TRBV10-2 with TRBJ2-2; D call uncertain. The CDR3 runs to 11 residues. Germline CDR1 WSHSY, CDR2 SAAADI. V was cut by 6 bases and J by 4 bases, with 3 bases left in between. The CDR3 bases are TGCGCCAGCAGATTCACCGGGGAGCTGTTTTTT. It is translated as CASRFTGELFF.